This record concerns one TCR beta chain sequence. This CDR3 is built from 12 residues. Looked up from germline, CDR1 is LGHDT and CDR2 is YNNKEL (reference sequence). Trimming took 1 base from V and 6 from J; bases not matched to a gene: 0. The data belong to a study of blood T cell repertoires in COVID-19. As for the study in general: Sites in the United States, Italy and Spain provided acute and convalescent COVID-19 samples.

Original methodology: Reference gene primer amplification yielded estimated nucleated cell counts. Generated by immunoSEQ multiplex PCR, the TCRdb table keeps only in-frame clones and is missing some. That table is the source of V, J and clone size, and D and trimming were worked out from the DNA. The data hold about 140,000 clones, with 88% observed a single time. The clonotype was recovered from a human donor with COVID-19, enrolled during active disease. The donor label of this sample is uncertain. The rearrangement uses TRBV3-1 (or the pseudogene TRBV3-2) and TRBJ2-7, with TRBD2 matching over 7 bases. The sample consisted of peripheral blood. The CDR3 reads CASSQGTSEQYF. CDR3 in DNA: TGTGCCAGCAGCCAAGGGACTAGCGAGCAGTACTTC.